The 15 T cell receptor beta chains in this list originate from one sample, sequenced in a study of human thymus T cells. In corrective heart surgery, resections were taken, and these provided the thymus tissue. This table comes from immunoSEQ multiplex PCR, and its TCRdb copy is limited to in-frame clones, with some not included. The repertoire consists of about 130,000 clones, with approximately 96% occurring once and the leading ten covering 0.02% to 0.03%. Specimen: thymus tissue. The origin of the receptors is a boy in the first two years of life with a congenital heart defect but otherwise immunologically healthy.

The chain combines TRBV11-2 with TRBJ1-2; D is perhaps TRBD1 (6 bases). Germline V gene sequence: CDR1 SGHAT, CDR2 FQNNGV. The V end was cut by 0 bases, the J end by 8 bases, with 13 bases between. The CDR3 runs 14 residues. The CDR3 region is CASSLDSRGGGYTF. CDR3 DNA: TGTGCCAGCAGCTTAGATTCCAGGGGAGGAGGCTACACCTTC.

This chain links TRBV7-2 with TRBJ2-7, with 8 bases identical to TRBD2. The CDR3 length is 15 residues. In germline, CDR1 is SGHTA, CDR2 FQGNSA. Losses at the gene ends were 5 bases for V and 0 bases for J; bases not matched to a gene: 6. CDR3 in DNA: TGTGCCAGCAGCGCCGGGGGGGGCGACTCCTACGAGCAGTACTTC. It is translated as CASSAGGGDSYEQYF. The full variable domain, rest sourced from reference TRBV7-2 and TRBJ2-7, is GAGVSQSPSNKVTEKGKDVELRCDPISGHTALYWYRQSLGQGLEFLIYFQGNSAPDKSGLPSDRFSAERTGGSVSTLTIQRTQQEDSAVYLCASSAGGGDSYEQYFGPGTRLTVT.

The chain uses TRBV4-3 and TRBJ2-7; 16 positions match TRBD2. CDR1 LGHNA and CDR2 YSLEER come from the germline V gene. CDR3 length: 20 residues. The ends lost 0 bases at V and 9 bases at J; junction bases unmatched: 17. CDR3 sequence: CASSQEVRPTGTSGGAVQYF. CDR3 in DNA: TGCGCCAGCAGCCAAGAGGTGAGACCTACCGGGACTAGCGGGGGGGCCGTGCAGTACTTC.

V is TRBV6-6 and J is TRBJ1-4; 8 bases align to TRBD1. Per germline, CDR1 MNHNY and CDR2 SVGAGI (reference sequence). The CDR3 sequence is 16 residues long. V shed 0 bases and J 7 bases; nucleotides not matched to a gene: 7. The CDR3 sequence is CASSYSEGQVLEKLFF. CDR3 nucleotides: TGTGCCAGCAGTTACTCGGAGGGACAGGTGCTTGAAAAACTGTTTTTT.

The chain combines TRBV30 with TRBJ1-6; D is unresolved. Looked up from germline, CDR1 is GTSNPN and CDR2 is SVGIG (reference sequence). V was trimmed by 0 bases and J by 8 bases, leaving 11 bases between them. CDR3 size: 14 residues. DNA for the CDR3: TGTGCCTGGAGTGTAAGAGCAGTCCATTCACCCCTCCACTTT. Translation gives CAWSVRAVHSPLHF.

The chain couples TRBV6-5 to TRBJ1-2; no firm D call. CDR1 is MNHEY, CDR2 SVGAGI, per germline. This CDR3 contains 15 residues. Trimming left V 2 bases short and J 3 bases short, with 13 bases between. The CDR3 nucleotides are TGTGCCAGCAGTTACCCTGCCAGGAGCTACTATGGCTACACCTTC. Its protein product is CASSYPARSYYGYTF.

The chain links TRBV21-1 to TRBJ1-1; the tabulated D call, TRBD1, remains unverified against the DNA. TRBV21-1 is reported as a pseudogene. This CDR3 is built from 14 residues. In DNA, the CDR3 is TGTGCCAGCAGCAAAGAAGACAGGAGTAATAGAGCTTTCTTT. Residues: CASSKEDRSNRAFF.

The V call is TRBV7-2, the J call TRBJ1-5; TRBD1 might be the D (6 bases). Trimming left V 5 bases short and J 0 bases short, with 11 bases between. In germline, CDR1 is SGHTA, CDR2 FQGNSA. The CDR3 contains 15 residues. DNA for the CDR3: TGTGCCAGCAGCCTCAGGGGTAGTAGCAATCAGCCCCAGCATTTT. Encoded protein: CASSLRGSSNQPQHF. Full variable domain (rest looked up from reference TRBV7-2 and TRBJ1-5): GAGVSQSPSNKVTEKGKDVELRCDPISGHTALYWYRQSLGQGLEFLIYFQGNSAPDKSGLPSDRFSAERTGGSVSTLTIQRTQQEDSAVYLCASSLRGSSNQPQHFGDGTRLSIL.

The gene calls are TRBV6-5 and TRBJ1-2; a weak D match, TRBD1 (5 bases). The CDR3 totals 14 residues. In germline, CDR1 is MNHEY, CDR2 SVGAGI. Trimming left V 6 bases short and J 3 bases short, with 14 bases between. The CDR3 nucleotides are TGTGCCAGCAGCCCCGTTTGGGGGGACTATGGCTACACCTTC. This gives the protein CASSPVWGDYGYTF.

V gene TRBV30 combines with J gene TRBJ2-5; D is tentatively TRBD1 or TRBD2 (6 bases each). CDR3 length: 15 residues. V lost 0 bases and J 5 bases, leaving 16 bases between the germline ends. CDR1 and CDR2 (germline): GTSNPN, SVGIG (reference sequence). As DNA, the CDR3 is TGTGCCTGGAGTGTAACGCGGGGACACGGGGAGACCCAGTACTTC. Amino acids: CAWSVTRGHGETQYF.

The rearrangement joins TRBV29-1 to TRBJ1-2; D unresolved. The ends were cut back, 2 bases at V and 4 bases at J, with 20 bases in the middle. CDR1 and CDR2 (germline): SQVTM, ANQGSEA. CDR3 length equals 16 residues. The CDR3 sequence is CSVERAVKWAVYGYTF. DNA of the CDR3: TGCAGCGTTGAAAGAGCCGTTAAATGGGCGGTCTATGGCTACACCTTC.

This sequence joins TRBV6-1 and TRBJ1-1, with D possibly matching TRBD1 (5 bases). Looked up from germline, CDR1 is MNHNS and CDR2 is SASEGT. This CDR3 has 13 residues. Trimming stripped 2 bases from V and 10 bases from J, with 14 bases between. The CDR3 protein is CASSERGSGRAFF. Written as DNA, the CDR3 is TGTGCCAGCAGTGAACGGGGCAGTGGCAGAGCTTTCTTT.

To note about this clone: At one of its ends the junction is not consistent with the germline gene, which may arise from a read error. This chain joins TRBV14 and TRBJ2-7; D could derive from TRBD1 or TRBD2 (5 bases each). The germline gives CDR1 SGHDN, CDR2 FVKESK. The CDR3 runs 13 residues. The DNA for the CDR3 is TGTGCCAGCAGCCAAGGGAGACAGCTAGTGGAGGACTTC. Residues: CASSQGRQLVEDF.

The chain recombines TRBV13 with TRBJ1-1; 9 nucleotides align to TRBD1. CDR1 is PRHDT, CDR2 FYEKMQ, per germline (reference sequence). There are 17 residues in the CDR3. V was clipped by 5 bases and J by 4 bases; unmatched bases: 14. The CDR3 DNA reads as TGTGCCAGCAGCGGCGGGTCAGGACAGGGGAATACCACTGAAGCTTTCTTT. It codes for CASSGGSGQGNTTEAFF.

The rearrangement joins TRBV13 to TRBJ1-4; no clear D gene. In germline, CDR1 is PRHDT, CDR2 FYEKMQ (reference sequence). The CDR3 loop spans 17 amino acids. V dropped 5 bases and J dropped 4 bases, with 20 bases sitting between them. CDR3 in DNA: TGTGCCAGCAGCCAAAAAACTCCGGGGATAGATAATGAAAAACTGTTTTTT. It codes for CASSQKTPGIDNEKLFF.